A single sample gave rise to the 27 T cell receptor beta chains below, sequenced in a study of shared clonotypes between healthy human individuals. Assay used: immunoSEQ multiplex PCR; TCRdb lists only in-frame clones, some missing. The sample holds over a million clones, approximately 98.5% seen once. Sequencing was performed on naive CD4+ T cells sorted from blood. Documented subset: CD45RA+ positively selected. The receptors were sampled from a young man in good health.

This clone appeared a single time. The chain carries TRBV4-3 and TRBJ2-7, with 8 bases that match TRBD1. V trimming: 1 base; J trimming: 3 bases; junction bases outside the gene matches: 11. The length of the CDR3 is 17 residues. Germline V gives CDR1 LGHNA, CDR2 YSLEER. The CDR3 is CASSQGIPGQAYYEQYF. In DNA form, the CDR3 reads TGCGCCAGCAGCCAAGGGATCCCGGGACAGGCGTACTACGAGCAGTACTTC.

On this clone: Other DNA sequences in this specimen translate into the identical CDR3. V usage is TRBV27 and J usage is TRBJ2-6; D gene uncertain. Germline V gene lookup returns CDR1 MNHEY and CDR2 SMNVEV (reference sequence). Trimming left V 6 bases short and J 0 bases short, with 3 bases between. This CDR3 is 13 amino acids long. The CDR3 loop reads CASSFSGANVLTF. CDR3 sequence (DNA): TGTGCCAGCAGCTTCTCTGGGGCCAACGTCCTGACTTTC.

J is TRBJ2-1 and V is TRBV7-2, with 7 bases fitting TRBD2. Trimming took 5 bases from V and 4 from J; bases not matched to a gene: 14. This CDR3 has 17 residues. CDR1 and CDR2 from the germline V gene are SGHTA and FQGNSA. The CDR3 sequence is CASSAQSWEGPYNEQFF. As DNA, the CDR3 is TGTGCCAGCAGCGCGCAGTCCTGGGAGGGGCCTTACAATGAGCAGTTCTTC.

This clone occurred once. This chain uses TRBV6-6 with TRBJ1-5; D may be TRBD1 (5 bases). The CDR3 runs 12 residues. Trimming removed 7 bases from V and 3 bases from J, with 7 bases in between. CDR1 and CDR2 from the germline V gene are MNHNY and SVGAGI (reference sequence). The CDR3 DNA reads as TGTGCCAGCACAGGGCCCAATCAGCCCCAGCATTTT. This codes for CASTGPNQPQHF.

The chain recombines TRBV5-1 with TRBJ1-1; a possible D gene is TRBD1 (6 bases). The V gene lost 0 bases and the J gene lost 5 bases, with 14 bases spanning the gap. This CDR3 is 15 amino acids long. Germline CDR1 SGHRS, CDR2 YFSETQ. The CDR3 DNA reads as TGCGCCAGCAGCTTGGAGGGGGGACGCAGAACTGAAGCTTTCTTT. Translation: CASSLEGGRRTEAFF.

The chain uses TRBV28 and TRBJ1-2; tentative D call: TRBD1 (5 bases). The germline CDR1 and CDR2 sequences are MDHEN and SYDVKM. The CDR3 covers 16 residues. The germline V and J ends were trimmed by 3 bases and 3 bases, with 17 bases remaining between them. CDR3 region: CASSLPGGVEYYGYTF. The CDR3 region has the DNA TGTGCCAGCAGTTTGCCTGGGGGGGTTGAATACTATGGCTACACCTTC.

V gene TRBV29-1 combines with J gene TRBJ2-5, with TRBD2 identical over 10 bases. V was clipped by 4 bases and J by 4 bases; unmatched bases: 6. Germline values: CDR1 SQVTM, CDR2 ANQGSEA. CDR3 length equals 14 residues. The chain's CDR3 is CSVGLAGVRETQYF. DNA of the CDR3: TGCAGCGTTGGGCTAGCGGGAGTTAGAGAGACCCAGTACTTC.

The chain combines TRBV9 with TRBJ2-6; D unclear. V lost 0 bases to trimming and J lost 0 bases, with 4 bases between them. Germline V gene data show CDR1 as SGDLS and CDR2 as YYNGEE. The CDR3 is 15 residues long. DNA for the CDR3: TGTGCCAGCAGCGTAGAGGACTCTGGGGCCAACGTCCTGACTTTC. Translation gives CASSVEDSGANVLTF. The full variable domain, in which reference TRBV9 and TRBJ2-6 provide the parts outside the CDR3, is DSGVTQTPKHLITATGQRVTLRCSPRSGDLSVYWYQQSLDQGLQFLIQYYNGEERAKGNILERFSAQQFPDLHSELNLSSLELGDSALYFCASSVEDSGANVLTFGAGSRLTVL.

Turning to this clone: Other DNA variants within this sample encode the same CDR3. The gene calls are TRBV28 and TRBJ2-7, with D tentatively TRBD2 (6 bases). This CDR3 is 15 amino acids long. In germline, CDR1 is MDHEN, CDR2 SYDVKM. V was shortened by 1 base and J by 0 bases, with 10 bases between the two germline ends. The CDR3 region is CASSLYSGASYEQYF. The CDR3 coding sequence is TGTGCCAGCAGTTTATATAGCGGCGCCTCCTACGAGCAGTACTTC.

The V gene is TRBV2, the J gene TRBJ2-7, with unresolved D. This CDR3 has 13 amino acids. Deletions cut 6 bases from V and 1 base from J, with 10 bases between. Germline CDR1 reads SNHLY; CDR2 reads FYNNEI. This chain's CDR3 is CASSDRPSYEQYF. DNA of the CDR3: TGTGCCAGCAGCGATCGGCCTTCCTACGAGCAGTACTTC.

Remarks on this clone: Other DNA sequences in the sample encode the same CDR3. This rearrangement joins TRBV18 to TRBJ2-3; 9 nucleotides match TRBD2. Losses at the gene ends were 3 bases for V and 1 base for J; bases not matched to a gene: 2. Germline lookup yields CDR1 KGHSH and CDR2 LQKENI. The CDR3 spans 15 residues. The CDR3 coding sequence is TGTGCCAGCTCACCTAGGACTAGCGGCACAGATACGCAGTATTTT. Amino acid sequence: CASSPRTSGTDTQYF. The variable domain in full, with the rest retrieved from reference TRBV18 and TRBJ2-3, is NAGVMQNPRHLVRRRGQEARLRCSPMKGHSHVYWYRQLPEEGLKFMVYLQKENIIDESGMPKERFSAEFPKEGPSILRIQQVVRGDSAAYFCASSPRTSGTDTQYFGPGTRLTVL.

With respect to this clone: The identical CDR3 is also encoded by other nucleotide sequences in the sample. This chain joins TRBV9 and TRBJ2-3, with D perhaps TRBD2 (6 bases). The V end lost 2 bases, the J end lost 0 bases, and 7 bases lay between the germline ends. CDR1 is SGDLS, CDR2 YYNGEE, per germline. The CDR3 has 14 amino acids. The CDR3 loop reads CASSVSGSTDTQYF. The CDR3 nucleotides read TGTGCCAGCAGCGTGAGCGGGAGCACAGATACGCAGTATTTT.

The genes are TRBV2 and TRBJ2-5, with D maybe TRBD2 (6 bases). CDR1 and CDR2 from the germline V gene are SNHLY and FYNNEI. Trimming removed 7 bases from V and 1 base from J, with 16 bases in between. The CDR3 contains 15 residues. CDR3 in DNA: TGTGCCAGCACCAAACGCCCGGGACTCCAAGAGACCCAGTACTTC. This translates into CASTKRPGLQETQYF.

The V gene is TRBV10-1, the J gene TRBJ2-7; TRBD2 matches at 7 bases. The germline gives CDR1 WNHNN, CDR2 SYGVQD (reference sequence). CDR3 length: 17 residues. V lost 8 bases, J lost 4 bases, and 20 bases stayed unmatched. In DNA form, the CDR3 reads TGCGCCAGCTCCCACGCGCGTCGGGGAGGGCCGGTATACGAGCAGTACTTC. Amino acid sequence: CASSHARRGGPVYEQYF.

Worth noting for this clone: This sample also contains other DNA sequences that code for the same CDR3. J is TRBJ2-2 and V is TRBV5-1; D gene ambiguous. CDR3 size: 15 residues. Germline V gives CDR1 SGHRS, CDR2 YFSETQ. V was shortened by 1 base and J by 0 bases, with 7 bases between the two germline ends. CDR3 bases: TGCGCCAGCAGCTTGACGGTCGCGAACACCGGGGAGCTGTTTTTT. Amino acids: CASSLTVANTGELFF.

This rearrangement joins TRBV28 to TRBJ2-7, with 12 bases that match TRBD2. The germline V gene encodes CDR1 MDHEN and CDR2 SYDVKM. V dropped 2 bases and J dropped 6; count of bases not matched to a gene: 5. The CDR3 sequence is 15 residues long. In DNA, the CDR3 is TGTGCCAGCAGTTTACCGGGACTAGCGGGTCTCGAGCAGTACTTC. Translation: CASSLPGLAGLEQYF. Variable domain in full (rest from reference TRBV28 and TRBJ2-7): DVKVTQSSRYLVKRTGEKVFLECVQDMDHENMFWYRQDPGLGLRLIYFSYDVKMKEKGDIPEGYSVSREKKERFSLILESASTNQTSMYLCASSLPGLAGLEQYFGPGTRLTVT.

Regarding this clone: At one boundary the junction diverges from the germline segment, which might be a read error. This rearrangement joins TRBV7-7 to TRBJ2-5; 10 positions match TRBD1. The germline V gene encodes CDR1 SSHAT and CDR2 FNYEAQ (reference sequence). This CDR3 is 16 amino acids long. This chain's CDR3 is CASSSSPGTGAGTQYF. The CDR3 DNA follows: TGTGCTAGCAGCTCCTCGCCCGGGACAGGGGCGGGGACCCAGTACTTC.

V is TRBV10-1 and J is TRBJ2-2; unclear D gene. CDR1 and CDR2 from the germline V gene are WNHNN and SYGVQD (reference sequence). The CDR3 totals 14 residues. V lost 3 bases and J lost 4, with 9 bases in between. The CDR3 coding sequence is TGCGCCAGCAGTGAAGTTCTGGCCACCGGGGAGCTGTTTTTT. This translates into CASSEVLATGELFF.

The CDR3 DNA sequence: TGCAGCGCCCTCCCCGGGCAGGGGCAGGGCCATCAGCCCCAGCATTTT. Translated, it gives CSALPGQGQGHQPQHF. V usage is TRBV29-1 and J usage is TRBJ1-5, with D maybe TRBD1 (6 bases). Germline CDR1 reads SQVTM; CDR2 reads ANQGSEA. V gave up 7 bases and J gave up 5 bases, with 24 bases separating them. This CDR3 is built from 16 residues.

The V call is TRBV12-5, the J call TRBJ1-2, with no clear D. The germline V gene encodes CDR1 LGHNT and CDR2 FRNRAP. The ends were cut back, 2 bases at V and 8 bases at J, with 12 bases in the middle. The CDR3 sequence is 13 residues long. Written as DNA, the CDR3 is TGTGCTAGTGGTTTGCCGGGGAGTAGGGGCTACACCTTC. This encodes CASGLPGSRGYTF.

This clone was detected once. J is TRBJ2-3 and V is TRBV7-9; D might be TRBD1 (5 bases). CDR1 and CDR2 (germline): SEHNR, FQNEAQ (reference sequence). Trimming pared 8 bases from V and 2 bases from J, leaving 11 bases between. The CDR3 spans 13 residues. CDR3 bases: TGTGCCAGCGGGGCATCAAACACAGATACGCAGTATTTT. Translation: CASGASNTDTQYF.

The chain couples TRBV7-8 to TRBJ2-7; no reliable D call. The germline V gene has CDR1 SGHVS and CDR2 FQNEAQ. V lost 2 bases and J lost 0, with 5 bases in between. The CDR3 has 13 residues. The CDR3 DNA sequence: TGTGCCAGCAGCTTATACAACTCCTACGAGCAGTACTTC. Residues: CASSLYNSYEQYF.

The chain combines TRBV5-1 with TRBJ1-2; D is uncertain. Germline CDR1 is SGHRS and CDR2 is YFSETQ. The V end lost 1 base, the J end lost 4 bases, and 11 bases lay between the germline ends. The CDR3 runs to 14 residues. The CDR3 spells CASSLTTASYGYTF. CDR3 DNA sequence: TGCGCCAGCAGCTTGACTACCGCGTCCTATGGCTACACCTTC.

This clone was recorded only once. This chain uses TRBV6-1 with TRBJ2-3; D uncertain. The CDR3 length is 16 residues. The V and J ends lost 2 bases and 0 bases respectively, with 12 bases between them. Germline V gene data show CDR1 as MNHNS and CDR2 as SASEGT. The DNA for the CDR3 is TGTGCCAGCAGTGAAATGCTGGCAGCTAGCACAGATACGCAGTATTTT. It specifies CASSEMLAASTDTQYF.

The chain has TRBV5-4 and TRBJ1-4, with D tentatively TRBD1 (5 bases). This CDR3 is 14 amino acids long. V lost 0 bases to trimming and J lost 7 bases, with 10 bases between them. Looked up from germline, CDR1 is SGHNT and CDR2 is YYREEE (reference sequence). Written as DNA, the CDR3 is TGTGCCAGCAGCTTGGCGGGACGGGGTGAAAAACTGTTTTTT. Residues: CASSLAGRGEKLFF.

This chain joins TRBV2 and TRBJ1-5; D perhaps matches TRBD1 (6 bases). This CDR3 contains 15 residues. CDR1 is SNHLY, CDR2 FYNNEI, per germline. Trimming stripped 5 bases from V and 4 bases from J, with 15 bases between. The CDR3 here is CASSQDRLWNQPQHF. In DNA form, the CDR3 reads TGTGCCAGCAGTCAAGACAGGCTATGGAATCAGCCCCAGCATTTT.

V gene TRBV28 combines with J gene TRBJ1-2; TRBD1 might be the D (6 bases). This CDR3 comprises 17 residues. Trimming took 8 bases from V and 0 from J, leaving 22 bases between them. Per germline, CDR1 MDHEN and CDR2 SYDVKM. CDR3 nucleotide sequence: TGTGCCAGCGGGCCGAGAAACCGGGACACTCCTAACTATGGCTACACCTTC. This codes for CASGPRNRDTPNYGYTF.